The 15 T cell receptor beta chains reported below all come from one sample, sequenced in a study of tumor-infiltrating lymphocytes in oesophageal squamous cell carcinoma. Each CDR3 protein gets one entry after TCRdb re-called the PCR reads with MiXCR. The sample contains 9,500 to 15,000 distinct CDR3 sequences, over 50% of which appear only once. The material sequenced was esophageal tumor tissue. All receptors derive from a female donor with esophageal squamous cell carcinoma.

This chain uses TRBV27 with TRBJ2-5; 7 positions agree with TRBD1. Trimming at V came to 6 bases and at J to 2 bases, leaving 15 bases not matched to a gene. The germline gives CDR1 MNHEY, CDR2 SMNVEV (reference sequence). This CDR3 comprises 17 residues. Written as DNA, the CDR3 is TGTGCCAGCAGACCGAATGGACAGGAGTGGGGGCAAGAGACCCAGTACTTC. Amino acids: CASRPNGQEWGQETQYF.

The V and J genes are TRBV7-3 and TRBJ2-4; the D is unclear. The DNA end is a closer match to TRBJ2-1, so the J assignment may be wrong. The CDR3 runs to 15 residues. Germline-derived CDR1 and CDR2 are SGHTA and FQGTGA. CDR3 in amino acids: CASSLRRSSYNEQFF. DNA for the CDR3: TGTGCCAGCAGCTTACGCCGTAGCTCCTACAATGAGCAGTTCTTC.

CDR3 in DNA: TGTGCCAGCAGCTCCAGGGGTATGGGCACCGGGGAGCTGTTTTTT. Translated, it gives CASSSRGMGTGELFF. V is TRBV7-8 and J is TRBJ2-2; possible D gene TRBD1, 6 bases. This CDR3 comprises 15 residues. Germline loops: CDR1 SGHVS, CDR2 FQNEAQ. The V gene lost 4 bases and the J gene lost 4 bases, with 13 bases spanning the gap.

The chain recombines TRBV6-1 with TRBJ2-3; D is possibly TRBD2 (6 bases). Germline V gene sequence: CDR1 MNHNS, CDR2 SASEGT. Trimming cost V 5 bases and J 1 base, with 13 bases left between them. The CDR3 totals 15 residues. CDR3 region: CASSSRLGGTDTQYF. The CDR3 nucleotides read TGTGCCAGCAGTTCCCGACTAGGCGGCACAGATACGCAGTATTTT.

Comments on this clonotype: This may come from a read error, since a much larger clone is one base off. The chain employs TRBV10-3 and TRBJ2-3, with D possibly matching TRBD2 (5 bases). The CDR3 runs to 11 residues. The germline V and J ends were trimmed by 11 bases and 14 bases, with 20 bases remaining between them. From germline, CDR1 is ENHRY and CDR2 SYGVKD. As DNA, the CDR3 is TGTGCCGCCCAGATTCCCGGGGAGCTGTATTTT. Protein: CAAQIPGELYF.

In this sample, this clonotype turned up once. V and J are TRBV7-3 and TRBJ2-1, with TRBD2 matching 7 bases. There are 14 residues in the CDR3. J gave up 5 bases and V 6 bases, and 7 bases lay outside the gene matches. Germline V lookup: CDR1 SGHTA, CDR2 FQGTGA. The CDR3 DNA reads TGTGCCAGCAGAACGAGCGGGACTAACAATGAGCAGTTCTTC. Protein product: CASRTSGTNNEQFF.

This chain uses TRBV7-8 with TRBJ2-1, with 8 bases identical to TRBD1. The DNA matches TRBJ2-7 better at its end, which makes the J call doubtful. Germline V gene data show CDR1 as SGHVS and CDR2 as FQNEAQ. The CDR3 has 14 amino acids. The DNA of the CDR3 is TGTGCCAGCAGCTTCGGACAGGGCTTATACGAGCAGTACTTC. It specifies CASSFGQGLYEQYF.

At least ten counts were recorded for this clonotype. In DNA, the CDR3 is TGTGCCAGCAGCGCCGCGGGACAGGGGTGGGAGACCCAGTACTTC. Translating gives CASSAAGQGWETQYF. V usage is TRBV7-2 and J usage is TRBJ2-5; 10 bases are shared with TRBD1. Per germline, CDR1 SGHTA and CDR2 FQGNSA. The CDR3 is made up of 15 amino acids. V was clipped by 5 bases and J by 5 bases; unmatched bases: 8.

This clonotype has a single count. This sequence joins TRBV24-1 and TRBJ2-6; 10 nucleotides line up with TRBD2. The J call may not be correct, given that the DNA end is closer to TRBJ2-5. Germline lookup yields CDR1 KGHDR and CDR2 SFDVKD. The CDR3 consists of 15 residues. In nucleotides, the CDR3 is TGTGCCACCAGTGAACTAACTAGCGGGAAAGAGACCCAGTACTTC. It codes for CATSELTSGKETQYF.

This clonotype occurred many times. A much bigger clone sits one base away, suggesting this may be a read error. CDR3 DNA sequence: TGTGCCAGCTCACCACGGACAGACAACAATGAGCAGTACTTC. It specifies CASSPRTDNNEQYF. The chain has TRBV18 and TRBJ2-1; the D gene is possibly TRBD1 (6 bases). The J call may be wrong; the DNA end is better matched by TRBJ2-7. Per germline, CDR1 KGHSH and CDR2 LQKENI. The CDR3 runs to 14 residues.

This clonotype was counted only a few times. This chain links TRBV6-1 with TRBJ2-3, with a tentative D call TRBD1 (5 bases). The DNA end is more similar to TRBJ2-7, so the J call may be wrong. This CDR3 is 13 amino acids long. Germline V lookup: CDR1 MNHNS, CDR2 SASEGT. CDR3 sequence (DNA): TGTGCCAGCAAGTCAGGACACAACTACGAGCAGTACTTC. Its protein product is CASKSGHNYEQYF.

This clonotype was seen many times. The chain carries TRBV5-6 and TRBJ2-1; 7 bases fit TRBD1. Trimming cost V 0 bases and J 15 bases; bases outside gene matches: 6. This CDR3 spans 12 amino acids. Germline CDR1 is SGHDT and CDR2 is YYEEEE. The CDR3, as DNA: TGTGCCAGCAGCTTGGCGGGACAGAGTCGGTTCTTC. It yields the protein CASSLAGQSRFF. The variable domain in full, completed from reference TRBV5-6 and TRBJ2-1, reads DAGVTQSPTHLIKTRGQQVTLRCSPKSGHDTVSWYQQALGQGPQFIFQYYEEEERQRGNFPDRFSGHQFPNYSSELNVNALLLGDSALYLCASSLAGQSRFFGPGTRLTVL.

This rearrangement joins TRBV12-5 to TRBJ2-1; the D gene is possibly TRBD1 (6 bases). The closer fit of TRBJ2-5 to the DNA end suggests the J call may be wrong. The CDR3 contains 14 residues. In germline, CDR1 is LGHNT, CDR2 FRNRAP. The CDR3 sequence is CASGLSGTQETQYF. The CDR3 DNA reads TGTGCTAGTGGTTTGTCAGGGACACAAGAGACCCAGTACTTC.

The chain couples TRBV6-1 to TRBJ2-5, with D possibly matching TRBD2 (5 bases). With 6 bases removed from V and 7 bases from J, the gap between germline ends came to 9 bases. This CDR3 has 11 amino acids. Germline values: CDR1 MNHNS, CDR2 SASEGT. The CDR3 is CASSEGGTQYF. In nucleotides, the CDR3 is TGTGCCAGCAGCGAGGGTGGGACCCAGTACTTC.

The chain couples TRBV7-2 to TRBJ2-7; tentatively, D is TRBD1 (6 bases). The CDR3 is 14 amino acids. CDR1 is SGHTA and CDR2 is FQGNSA in the germline V gene. Trimming pared 3 bases from V and 0 bases from J, leaving 9 bases between. The CDR3 here is CASSFQGISYEQYF. CDR3 sequence (DNA): TGTGCCAGCAGCTTTCAGGGGATCTCCTACGAGCAGTACTTC.